Below, 23 T cell receptor beta chains from the same sample are listed, as sequenced in a study of blood T cell repertoires in COVID-19. Sequencing used immunoSEQ multiplex PCR; TCRdb keeps in-frame clones, though not all of them. The sample has 150,000 to 200,000 clones, 81% seen once. Sequenced material: peripheral blood. Receptors originate from a man in his 60s with active or convalescent COVID-19.

This chain connects TRBV11-2 to TRBJ2-2, with D perhaps matching TRBD1 (8 bases). Germline V CDR1 and CDR2: SGHAT, FQNNGV. V lost 5 bases, J lost 4 bases, and 14 bases lay in between. CDR3 size: 15 residues. CDR3 sequence: CASSVTGGGTGELFF. Here the CDR3 DNA reads TGTGCCAGCAGCGTTACAGGGGGGGGCACCGGGGAGCTGTTTTTT.

V usage is TRBV19 and J usage is TRBJ2-7; 10 nucleotides line up with TRBD2. The germline gives CDR1 LNHDA, CDR2 SQIVND (reference sequence). Trimming cost V 6 bases and J 6 bases; bases outside gene matches: 14. The CDR3 spans 16 residues. CDR3 in DNA: TGTGCCAGTAGAGCCACGAAGAGCGGGAGGGCCTCCGAGCAGTACTTC. It translates to CASRATKSGRASEQYF.

The rearrangement joins TRBV5-1 to TRBJ2-3; TRBD2 matches 9 bases. This CDR3 is 16 amino acids long. Germline lookup yields CDR1 SGHRS and CDR2 YFSETQ. Germline trimming cut 0 bases from V and 2 bases from J; bases unmatched to any gene: 4. The CDR3 sequence is CASSLVVAGDTDTQYF. The DNA for the CDR3 is TGCGCCAGCAGCTTGGTTGTAGCGGGAGACACAGATACGCAGTATTTT. Full variable domain (outside the CDR3, taken from reference TRBV5-1 and TRBJ2-3): KAGVTQTPRYLIKTRGQQVTLSCSPISGHRSVSWYQQTPGQGLQFLFEYFSETQRNKGNFPGRFSGRQFSNSRSEMNVSTLELGDSALYLCASSLVVAGDTDTQYFGPGTRLTVL.

This clone was seen a handful of times. V is TRBV3-1 (or the pseudogene TRBV3-2) and J is TRBJ1-2, with 7 bases fitting TRBD1. The CDR3 is made up of 14 amino acids. V trimming: 6 bases; J trimming: 4 bases; junction bases outside the gene matches: 8. CDR1 LGHDT and CDR2 YNNKEL come from the germline V gene (reference sequence). The CDR3 is CASRSQGTPYGYTF. In nucleotides, the CDR3 is TGTGCCAGCAGATCACAGGGGACCCCCTATGGCTACACCTTC.

V and J are TRBV6-5 and TRBJ1-2, with TRBD1 matching over 10 bases. V lost 4 bases, J lost 8 bases, and 4 bases stayed unmatched. The CDR3 sequence is 13 residues long. The V gene's germline CDR1 is MNHEY and CDR2 SVGAGI. The DNA of the CDR3 is TGTGCCAGCAGTTTCGGGACAGGGGCGGGCTACACCTTC. Its translation: CASSFGTGAGYTF.

In its sample, this clone was seen a few times. This sequence joins TRBV5-1 and TRBJ2-2, with 12 bases fitting TRBD2. The CDR3 totals 15 residues. V shed 7 bases, J shed 10 bases, and the junction held 11 bases outside the gene matches. Germline V gene lookup returns CDR1 SGHRS and CDR2 YFSETQ. Here the CDR3 reads CASSETSGSAKELFF. CDR3 coding DNA: TGCGCCAGCTCCGAGACTAGCGGGAGTGCAAAGGAGCTGTTTTTT.

The chain couples TRBV6-1 to TRBJ1-4, with 7 nucleotides matching TRBD1. V shed 4 bases, J shed 3 bases, and the junction held 8 bases outside the gene matches. CDR1 and CDR2 (germline): MNHNS, SASEGT. The CDR3 extends over 16 amino acids. CDR3 protein: CASSVTPGGANEKLFF. DNA of the CDR3: TGTGCCAGCAGTGTGACTCCAGGGGGAGCTAATGAAAAACTGTTTTTT.

The rearrangement joins TRBV7-9 to TRBJ1-4; D is undetermined. Germline V gene sequence: CDR1 SEHNR, CDR2 FQNEAQ (reference sequence). V was pared by 5 bases and J by 7 bases, with 20 bases between. CDR3 length: 16 residues. In DNA, the CDR3 is TGTGCCAGCAGCCCACACCTAGGTCGGGGTGGTGAAAAACTGTTTTTT. Its protein is CASSPHLGRGGEKLFF.

V and J are TRBV28 and TRBJ2-7; D might be TRBD2 (6 bases). Trimming removed 7 bases from V and 3 bases from J, with 16 bases in between. CDR3 length: 14 amino acids. Germline values: CDR1 MDHEN, CDR2 SYDVKM. The CDR3, as DNA: TGTGCCAGCACCGCGGGGCAGGGCCTCTACGAGCAGTACTTC. It encodes CASTAGQGLYEQYF. Filled out from reference TRBV28 and TRBJ2-7, the complete variable domain reads DVKVTQSSRYLVKRTGEKVFLECVQDMDHENMFWYRQDPGLGLRLIYFSYDVKMKEKGDIPEGYSVSREKKERFSLILESASTNQTSMYLCASTAGQGLYEQYFGPGTRLTVT.

The chain uses TRBV14 and TRBJ2-1; possibly TRBD2 for D (6 bases). Trimming left V 1 base short and J 6 bases short, with 16 bases between. The V gene's germline CDR1 is SGHDN and CDR2 FVKESK. The CDR3 has 16 residues. CDR3 nucleotide sequence: TGTGCCAGCAGCCAAGGAACCGGGAGACCCCCCAATGAGCAGTTCTTC. This gives the protein CASSQGTGRPPNEQFF.

The rearrangement links TRBV5-6 to TRBJ2-3, with D maybe TRBD2 (6 bases). The CDR3 contains 16 residues. V lost 4 bases to trimming and J lost 2 bases, with 17 bases between them. Per germline, CDR1 SGHDT and CDR2 YYEEEE. CDR3 in amino acids: CASSPWRAGLTDTQYF. The CDR3 nucleotides are TGTGCCAGCAGCCCCTGGAGGGCGGGACTCACAGATACGCAGTATTTT.

The chain carries TRBV5-1 and TRBJ1-6; D unclear. The V gene's germline CDR1 is SGHRS and CDR2 YFSETQ. The CDR3 runs 14 residues. V gave up 4 bases and J gave up 8 bases, with 13 bases separating them. This CDR3 is CASSPDVRDSPLHF. CDR3 DNA: TGCGCCAGCAGCCCGGACGTGAGGGATTCACCCCTCCACTTT.

J is TRBJ1-2 and V is TRBV5-4; D remains unclear. The CDR3 extends over 13 amino acids. Germline lookup yields CDR1 SGHNT and CDR2 YYREEE (reference sequence). The V end was cut by 0 bases, the J end by 4 bases, with 7 bases between. For the CDR3, the DNA is TGTGCCAGCAGCTTGGAGTTAGCCTATGGCTACACCTTC. Translated: CASSLELAYGYTF.

The CDR3 nucleotides are TGTGCCAGCTCACTACAGACGAACACTGAAGCTTTCTTT. Protein: CASSLQTNTEAFF. The chain employs TRBV18 and TRBJ1-1; D is unclear. The CDR3 contains 13 residues. Germline-derived CDR1 and CDR2 are KGHSH and LQKENI. V was clipped by 4 bases and J by 1 base, with 7 bases between them.

This chain links TRBV3-1 (or the pseudogene TRBV3-2) with TRBJ1-2; D uncertain. The germline V gene encodes CDR1 LGHDT and CDR2 YNNKEL (reference sequence). V shed 4 bases and J shed 0 bases, with 15 bases lying between them. There are 16 residues in the CDR3. DNA of the CDR3: TGTGCCAGCAGCCCCGAAGGACTCCTGGCTAACTATGGCTACACCTTC. This encodes CASSPEGLLANYGYTF.

J is TRBJ2-3 and V is TRBV9, with 7 positions matching TRBD2. The CDR3 runs to 19 residues. In germline, CDR1 is SGDLS, CDR2 YYNGEE. V lost 2 bases to trimming and J lost 1 base; unmatched junction nucleotides: 16. The CDR3 spells CASSVGVREINFRTDTQYF. The DNA of the CDR3 is TGTGCCAGCAGCGTTGGCGTGCGGGAGATAAATTTTCGCACAGATACGCAGTATTTT. Variable domain in full (rest from reference TRBV9 and TRBJ2-3): DSGVTQTPKHLITATGQRVTLRCSPRSGDLSVYWYQQSLDQGLQFLIQYYNGEERAKGNILERFSAQQFPDLHSELNLSSLELGDSALYFCASSVGVREINFRTDTQYFGPGTRLTVL.

This clone appeared once. The genes are TRBV5-6 and TRBJ2-1; 9 bases are shared with TRBD1. The length of the CDR3 is 16 residues. J gave up 4 bases and V 3 bases, and 8 bases lay outside the gene matches. CDR1 is SGHDT and CDR2 is YYEEEE in the germline V gene. The CDR3 region has the DNA TGTGCCAGCAGCTCCGACACAGGGGGCAGGTACAATGAGCAGTTCTTC. This codes for CASSSDTGGRYNEQFF. Full variable domain (remainder filled in from reference TRBV5-6 and TRBJ2-1): DAGVTQSPTHLIKTRGQQVTLRCSPKSGHDTVSWYQQALGQGPQFIFQYYEEEERQRGNFPDRFSGHQFPNYSSELNVNALLLGDSALYLCASSSDTGGRYNEQFFGPGTRLTVL.

The chain employs TRBV12-3 or TRBV12-4 and TRBJ1-4; D gene unclear. The V end was cut by 7 bases, the J end by 2 bases, with 5 bases between. This CDR3 region has 12 residues. Written as DNA, the CDR3 is TGTGCCAGCACGGTCACTAATGAAAAACTGTTTTTT. Protein: CASTVTNEKLFF.

This rearrangement joins TRBV5-1 to TRBJ1-4, with a possible D match to TRBD1 (5 bases). Trimming stripped 0 bases from V and 7 bases from J, with 7 bases between. Germline V gives CDR1 SGHRS, CDR2 YFSETQ. The CDR3 is 13 residues long. The CDR3 region has the DNA TGCGCCAGCAGCTTGGAGACAGTTGAAAAACTGTTTTTT. It yields the protein CASSLETVEKLFF.

The chain carries TRBV18 and TRBJ2-7; a possible D gene is TRBD1 (5 bases). Germline V lookup: CDR1 KGHSH, CDR2 LQKENI. V lost 3 bases, J lost 1 base, and 13 bases lay in between. The CDR3 spans 15 residues. Here the CDR3 DNA reads TGTGCCAGCTCACCTGGGGCGGCAGGGTCCTACGAGCAGTACTTC. Residues: CASSPGAAGSYEQYF.

The gene calls are TRBV19 and TRBJ2-7, with D perhaps TRBD2 (7 bases). V was trimmed by 5 bases and J by 0 bases, leaving 14 bases between them. Per germline, CDR1 LNHDA and CDR2 SQIVND (reference sequence). The CDR3 loop spans 15 amino acids. The CDR3 loop reads CASSLADRNSYEQYF. CDR3 bases: TGTGCCAGTAGTCTAGCGGACAGAAACTCCTACGAGCAGTACTTC. Looking up the rest from reference TRBV19 and TRBJ2-7 gives the full variable domain: DGGITQSPKYLFRKEGQNVTLSCEQNLNHDAMYWYRQDPGQGLRLIYYSQIVNDFQKGDIAEGYSVSREKKESFPLTVTSAQKNPTAFYLCASSLADRNSYEQYFGPGTRLTVT.

V and J are TRBV2 and TRBJ1-5; 9 bases fit TRBD1. The CDR3 has 14 amino acids. Looked up from germline, CDR1 is SNHLY and CDR2 is FYNNEI. With V trimmed by 4 bases and J by 7 bases, 5 bases remained unmatched. CDR3 sequence: CASSGTGEQQPQHF. Written as DNA, the CDR3 is TGTGCCAGCAGTGGGACAGGGGAACAGCAGCCCCAGCATTTT.

A single count supports this clone. The chain carries TRBV19 and TRBJ2-3; 8 bases agree with TRBD1. The CDR3 consists of 15 residues. The germline CDR1 and CDR2 sequences are LNHDA and SQIVND (reference sequence). Trimming at V came to 4 bases and at J to 6 bases, leaving 9 bases not matched to a gene. CDR3 nucleotide sequence: TGTGCCAGTAGTAAAGATTTGACAGGGGCGGATACGCAGTATTTT. It is translated as CASSKDLTGADTQYF.